Presented here are 26 T cell receptor beta chains from one specimen sequenced in a study of early T cells in non-severe SARS-CoV-2 infection (dated by TCRdb to the early 2020s). The library was built by means of 5' RACE. Sequencing relied on a NextSeq 500. Using fastp at Q25 and MiXCR, TCRdb reprocessed the public reads and kept productive beta chains. Every entry covers one CDR3 protein and lists the most common genes and DNA from its rows. This sample has fewer than 30,000 distinct CDR3 sequences in its table, and around 5% of those were observed once. The ten largest clones take up roughly 4.1% of the sample. Sequencing input: whole blood. These receptors were taken from an adult who was a healthcare worker with PCR-confirmed SARS-CoV-2 infection or an uninfected control (not recorded which).

This clonotype was counted at least ten times. This chain uses TRBV6-5 with TRBJ2-1, with 7 bases that match TRBD1. CDR1 is MNHEY and CDR2 is SVGAGI in the germline V gene. V was pared by 7 bases and J by 7 bases, with 10 bases of the junction left unmatched. CDR3 length: 14 amino acids. The CDR3 spells CASTKTGLRNEQFF. Written as DNA, the CDR3 is TGTGCCAGCACCAAGACAGGGCTCAGGAATGAGCAGTTCTTC.

This clonotype was found many times. This rearrangement joins TRBV20-1 to TRBJ2-7; D might be TRBD2 (6 bases). Germline lookup yields CDR1 DFQATT and CDR2 SNEGSKA (reference sequence). V lost 0 bases to trimming and J lost 5 bases, with 14 bases between them. This CDR3 is 14 amino acids long. This CDR3 is CSARDGGKVNEQYF. CDR3 sequence (DNA): TGCAGTGCTAGAGACGGGGGAAAAGTCAACGAGCAGTACTTC.

Ten or more counts support this clonotype. CDR3 protein: CASSHDRAGANVLTF. In nucleotides, the CDR3 is TGTGCCAGCAGTCATGACAGGGCTGGGGCCAACGTCCTGACTTTC. The chain combines TRBV7-6 with TRBJ2-6, with TRBD1 matching 7 bases. The junction had 4 bases not matched to a gene; V was cut back by 6 bases and J by 2 bases. The germline V gene has CDR1 SGHVS and CDR2 FNYEAQ. The CDR3 totals 15 residues. Supplemented by reference TRBV7-6 and TRBJ2-6, the full variable domain reads GAGVSQSPRYKVTKRGQDVALRCDPISGHVSLYWYRQALGQGPEFLTYFNYEAQQDKSGLPNDRFSAERPEGSISTLTIQRTEQRDSAMYRCASSHDRAGANVLTFGAGSRLTVL.

Many counts were recorded for this clonotype. The germline gene is not matched at one end of the junction; a read error may be the cause. V gene TRBV13 combines with J gene TRBJ1-1, with D possibly being TRBD1 (6 bases). Germline CDR1 and CDR2: PRHDT and FYEKMQ (reference sequence). CDR3 size: 15 residues. In nucleotides, the CDR3 is TGTGCCAGCAGCCCACGGACAGCCTTGAACACTGAACCTTTCTTT. This translates into CASSPRTALNTEPFF.

This clonotype has a handful of counts. The chain links TRBV4-2 to TRBJ2-2; 13 bases map to TRBD2. V shed 2 bases and J 4 bases; nucleotides not matched to a gene: 10. The germline V gene has CDR1 LGHNA and CDR2 YNFKEQ. The CDR3 is 19 residues long. The CDR3 spells CASSQRAGLAGTSTGELFF. CDR3 DNA sequence: TGTGCCAGCAGCCAAAGAGCGGGACTAGCGGGAACAAGCACCGGGGAGCTGTTTTTT.

CDR3 loop: CATLPEGGSTDTQYF. CDR3 coding DNA: TGTGCCACCCTCCCGGAGGGGGGGAGCACAGATACGCAGTATTTT. This chain links TRBV28 with TRBJ2-3; possible D gene TRBD2, 7 bases. The CDR3 extends over 15 amino acids. Per germline, CDR1 MDHEN and CDR2 SYDVKM. The germline V and J ends were trimmed by 10 bases and 0 bases, with 17 bases remaining between them.

This clonotype was observed many times. V is TRBV7-6 and J is TRBJ2-1, with D unresolved. V lost 5 bases and J 4 bases, leaving 6 bases between the germline ends. This CDR3 has 12 amino acids. Germline loops: CDR1 SGHVS, CDR2 FNYEAQ. CDR3 DNA sequence: TGTGCCAGCAGCCCCGCATACAATGAGCAGTTCTTC. Translated: CASSPAYNEQFF.

This clonotype appeared many times. The V and J genes are TRBV20-1 and TRBJ2-7; 7 bases line up with TRBD1. Germline CDR1 and CDR2: DFQATT and SNEGSKA (reference sequence). The CDR3 runs to 14 residues. The J segment lost 2 bases and the V segment lost 2 bases, leaving 6 bases of the junction unmatched. The CDR3 region has the DNA TGCAGTGCTAGATCGCGTGGGACAGCCTACGAGCAGTACTTC. This translates into CSARSRGTAYEQYF.

The J gene is TRBJ2-1, the V gene TRBV9, with D perhaps given as TRBD1 or TRBD2 (5 bases each). The CDR3 sequence is 15 residues long. Trimming stripped 3 bases from V and 4 bases from J, with 14 bases between. Germline V gene data show CDR1 as SGDLS and CDR2 as YYNGEE. The CDR3, as DNA: TGTGCCAGCAGCGCGGGTGGGGGTTCGTACAATGAGCAGTTCTTC. Amino acid sequence: CASSAGGGSYNEQFF.

This clonotype came up many times. This chain connects TRBV6-5 to TRBJ2-3; 7 bases align to TRBD1. The germline CDR1 and CDR2 sequences are MNHEY and SVGAGI. The trim removed 7 bases at V and 8 bases at J, leaving 9 bases unmatched. The CDR3 spans 13 residues. Here the CDR3 reads CASTQGTAGTQYF. DNA of the CDR3: TGTGCCAGCACCCAAGGGACAGCCGGTACGCAGTATTTT.

This clonotype was detected many times. The chain has TRBV29-1 and TRBJ2-6; D is unclear. Germline lookup yields CDR1 SQVTM and CDR2 ANQGSEA. CDR3 length: 13 amino acids. V dropped 7 bases and J dropped 1 base, with 8 bases sitting between them. The CDR3, as DNA: TGCAGCGCGGACGTTTCTGGGGCCAACGTCCTGACTTTC. Its protein is CSADVSGANVLTF.

This clonotype has at least ten counts. This sequence joins TRBV20-1 and TRBJ1-1, with D tentatively TRBD1 (5 bases). The germline V gene has CDR1 DFQATT and CDR2 SNEGSKA (reference sequence). The CDR3 extends over 14 amino acids. Trimming stripped 0 bases from V and 1 base from J, with 9 bases between. The CDR3 DNA reads TGCAGTGCTAGAGATGGGACGGAGAACACTGAAGCTTTCTTT. Protein sequence: CSARDGTENTEAFF.

This clonotype has at least ten counts. The V gene is TRBV6-5, the J gene TRBJ1-2; D call uncertain. Germline V gene data show CDR1 as MNHEY and CDR2 as SVGAGI. The CDR3 totals 12 residues. V shed 4 bases and J shed 3 bases, with 6 bases lying between them. This CDR3 is CASSSFYYGYTF. The CDR3 region has the DNA TGTGCCAGCAGTTCGTTCTACTATGGCTACACCTTC.

In this sample, this clonotype turned up many times. The chain combines TRBV6-2 or TRBV6-3 with TRBJ2-3, with 11 bases fitting TRBD1. The CDR3 spans 17 residues. In germline, CDR1 is MNHEY, CDR2 SVGEGT. J gave up 4 bases and V 5 bases, and 11 bases lay outside the gene matches. In DNA, the CDR3 is TGTGCCAGCAGTCAGGACCCTTGGGACAGGGGGGCAGATACGCAGTATTTT. It codes for CASSQDPWDRGADTQYF.

This clonotype was counted many times. The genes are TRBV5-6 and TRBJ2-3; 9 nucleotides agree with TRBD2. CDR1 is SGHDT and CDR2 is YYEEEE in the germline V gene. V was clipped by 1 base and J by 3 bases; unmatched bases: 0. CDR3 length: 14 residues. CDR3 sequence: CASSLLAGTDTQYF. CDR3 nucleotides: TGTGCCAGCAGCTTGCTAGCGGGGACAGATACGCAGTATTTT. The full variable domain, with the rest looked up from reference TRBV5-6 and TRBJ2-3, is DAGVTQSPTHLIKTRGQQVTLRCSPKSGHDTVSWYQQALGQGPQFIFQYYEEEERQRGNFPDRFSGHQFPNYSSELNVNALLLGDSALYLCASSLLAGTDTQYFGPGTRLTVL.

This clonotype has at least ten counts. This chain uses TRBV7-9 with TRBJ2-3, with a tentative D call TRBD2 (5 bases). The CDR3 is 15 amino acids. Germline V CDR1 and CDR2: SEHNR, FQNEAQ (reference sequence). V shed 4 bases and J shed 1 base, with 12 bases lying between them. The DNA for the CDR3 is TGTGCCAGCAGCTCCCAGCGGTCCCGCACAGATACGCAGTATTTT. Protein product: CASSSQRSRTDTQYF.

In this sample, this clonotype is medium-sized (0.01 to 0.1%). The V gene is TRBV20-1, the J gene TRBJ2-1; TRBD2 matches 12 bases. This CDR3 has 14 residues. The V segment lost 5 bases and the J segment 5 bases; nucleotides outside the gene matches: 4. Germline lookup yields CDR1 DFQATT and CDR2 SNEGSKA (reference sequence). This chain's CDR3 is CSAWTSGINNEQFF. The CDR3 DNA reads as TGCAGTGCTTGGACTAGCGGGATTAACAATGAGCAGTTCTTC.

This clonotype was found many times. The genes are TRBV11-2 and TRBJ2-7; 8 nucleotides match TRBD1. Germline CDR1 is SGHAT and CDR2 is FQNNGV. The CDR3 runs to 13 residues. The ends lost 5 bases at V and 6 bases at J; junction bases unmatched: 6. CDR3 loop: CASSVRTGSEQYF. CDR3 nucleotides: TGTGCCAGCAGCGTCCGGACAGGGAGCGAGCAGTACTTC.

There are many counts of this clonotype. The V gene is TRBV20-1, the J gene TRBJ2-7, with 8 positions matching TRBD1. The V segment lost 0 bases and the J segment 7 bases; nucleotides outside the gene matches: 11. Germline values: CDR1 DFQATT, CDR2 SNEGSKA (reference sequence). The CDR3 is 15 amino acids. The CDR3 sequence is CSAREKGRGPREQYF. The DNA of the CDR3 is TGCAGTGCTAGAGAGAAAGGCAGGGGGCCGAGAGAGCAGTACTTC.

The sample holds many counts of this clonotype. This rearrangement joins TRBV10-3 to TRBJ2-7, with D possibly being TRBD1 (7 bases). V was shortened by 8 bases and J by 5 bases, with 13 bases between the two germline ends. Germline V gene data show CDR1 as ENHRY and CDR2 as SYGVKD. The CDR3 spans 12 residues. CDR3 nucleotides: TGTGCCATCTCGGAGGGGGCCCACGAGCAGTACTTC. As protein: CAISEGAHEQYF.

This clonotype showed up many times. The rearrangement joins TRBV7-9 to TRBJ2-5; D call uncertain. The CDR3 is 12 amino acids. V was shortened by 8 bases and J by 0 bases, with 7 bases between the two germline ends. Germline assignment: CDR1 SEHNR and CDR2 FQNEAQ (reference sequence). CDR3 bases: TGTGCCAGCCAGGCCAACCAAGAGACCCAGTACTTC. Its protein product is CASQANQETQYF.

The chain carries TRBV28 and TRBJ1-1; 11 nucleotides align to TRBD1. From germline, CDR1 is MDHEN and CDR2 SYDVKM. J was trimmed by 3 bases and V by 7 bases; bases with no gene match: 16. This CDR3 comprises 18 residues. Here the CDR3 reads CASTPLGTGGPQDTEAFF. CDR3 coding DNA: TGTGCCAGCACCCCTCTCGGGACAGGGGGACCCCAAGACACTGAAGCTTTCTTT.

This clonotype was seen many times. V gene TRBV27 combines with J gene TRBJ1-5, with 7 bases matching TRBD1. Per germline, CDR1 MNHEY and CDR2 SMNVEV (reference sequence). The V and J ends lost 6 bases and 0 bases, in that order; junction bases with no gene match: 17. There are 19 residues in the CDR3. For the CDR3, the DNA is TGTGCCAGCAGCTTCCTTTACAGGGGCGGAATCGATAGCAATCAGCCCCAGCATTTT. This sequence encodes CASSFLYRGGIDSNQPQHF.

This clonotype was observed at least ten times. The chain uses TRBV12-2 and TRBJ2-7. TRBV12-2 is a documented pseudogene. The CDR3 is 11 amino acids. CDR3 sequence: CASRLDYEQYF. In nucleotides, the CDR3 is TGTGCAAGTCGCTTAGACTACGAGCAGTACTTC.

J is TRBJ2-7 and V is TRBV15; TRBD2 agrees at 9 bases. The CDR3 length is 15 residues. J lost 1 base, V lost 5 bases, and 6 bases had no gene match. From germline, CDR1 is LNHNV and CDR2 YYDKDF (reference sequence). The CDR3 sequence: CATSLGTSISYEQYF. The DNA for the CDR3 is TGTGCCACCAGCCTCGGGACTAGCATTTCCTACGAGCAGTACTTC.

CDR3 DNA: TGCAGCGTCGACAGGAGCGGAGATACGCAGTATTTT. Translation: CSVDRSGDTQYF. This chain uses TRBV29-1 with TRBJ2-3; D perhaps matches TRBD1 (6 bases). The CDR3 contains 12 residues. The V and J ends lost 6 bases and 5 bases respectively, with 12 bases between them. Germline CDR1 is SQVTM and CDR2 is ANQGSEA.